Below are 5 T cell receptor beta chains sequenced from a single sample in a study of metastatic and nonmetastatic thyroid tumors. Every patient was untreated before thyroid surgery. Using MiXCR, TCRdb re-called clones from the PCR reads. Among 45,000 or so clones, about 16% were seen once, and the ten largest hold roughly 20%. The specimen sequenced was blood. Every receptor here comes from a female donor with papillary thyroid cancer or a benign thyroid nodule (not recorded which). Some clones in this sample may be carry-over from other donors' samples.

This clone was detected ten times or more. At one boundary the junction diverges from the germline segment, which might be a read error. The V call is TRBV10-3, the J call TRBJ1-2, with TRBD1 matching 11 bases. There are 17 residues in the CDR3. CDR1 ENHRY and CDR2 SYGVKD come from the germline V gene. The CDR3: CAITERTGGKANYGYTF. The CDR3 nucleotides read TGTGCCATCACTGAGAGGACAGGGGGCAAGGCTAACTATGGCTACACCTTC.

This clone is termed medium-sized. The chain recombines TRBV28 with TRBJ2-7; TRBD2 matches 8 bases. This CDR3 region has 18 residues. CDR1 and CDR2 from the germline V gene are MDHEN and SYDVKM. V dropped 2 bases and J dropped 0; count of bases not matched to a gene: 12. CDR3 protein: CASSLVRGKLAASYEQYF. CDR3 coding DNA: TGTGCCAGCAGTTTAGTCAGGGGCAAACTAGCGGCCTCCTACGAGCAGTACTTC.

This clone was counted at least ten times. CDR3 nucleotides: TGCAGTGCTAGGCCCGACGGGGGTAACACCATATATTTT. Translation: CSARPDGGNTIYF. This chain connects TRBV20-1 to TRBJ1-3; possibly TRBD1 for D (5 bases). Between the trimmed V and J ends, which lost 3 bases and 7 bases, there was a span of 13 bases. This CDR3 comprises 13 residues. CDR1 DFQATT and CDR2 SNEGSKA come from the germline V gene (reference sequence).

This clone was observed many times. The V gene is TRBV20-1, the J gene TRBJ1-2; 10 positions agree with TRBD1. CDR3 length: 12 amino acids. CDR1 DFQATT and CDR2 SNEGSKA come from the germline V gene (reference sequence). After removal of 5 bases from V and 7 bases from J, the junction contained 4 bases not matched to a gene. The CDR3 DNA is TGCAGTGCTGGGACAGGGGAAGGTGGCTACACCTTC. Translating gives CSAGTGEGGYTF.

The chain has TRBV6-1 and TRBJ2-6, with TRBD2 as a possible D gene (5 bases). With 6 bases removed from V and 6 bases from J, the gap between germline ends came to 15 bases. CDR3 length: 15 residues. Germline V gives CDR1 MNHNS, CDR2 SASEGT. CDR3: CASSDRAAVANVLTF. The DNA for the CDR3 is TGTGCCAGCAGCGATCGAGCGGCTGTGGCCAACGTCCTGACTTTC.